These 31 T cell receptor beta chains were sequenced from one sample in a study of blood T cell repertoires in COVID-19. Sequencing was performed with immunoSEQ multiplex PCR; in TCRdb, only in-frame clones are kept and a portion is missing. The data show about 94,000 clones, 75% to 90% seen once. What was sequenced was peripheral blood. Receptors originate from a human donor in a cohort sampled during active COVID-19.

The genes are TRBV20-1 and TRBJ2-7; 9 nucleotides agree with TRBD1. The CDR3 spans 13 residues. Per germline, CDR1 DFQATT and CDR2 SNEGSKA (reference sequence). V shed 3 bases, J shed 2 bases, and the junction held 2 bases outside the gene matches. This chain's CDR3 is CSASRTGAYEQYF. CDR3 nucleotide sequence: TGCAGTGCTAGTCGGACAGGGGCCTACGAGCAGTACTTC.

The sample holds many counts of this clone. The CDR3 DNA follows: TGTGCCAGCAGCGCCGGGACAGGGCGTGAGCAGTACTTC. It codes for CASSAGTGREQYF. The genes are TRBV2 and TRBJ2-7; 9 bases map to TRBD1. Germline V gene lookup returns CDR1 SNHLY and CDR2 FYNNEI. This CDR3 is 13 amino acids long. V trimming: 6 bases; J trimming: 7 bases; junction bases outside the gene matches: 7.

The genes are TRBV6-5 and TRBJ2-3; TRBD1 matches 8 bases. Germline V gene lookup returns CDR1 MNHEY and CDR2 SVGAGI. This CDR3 has 14 residues. V lost 6 bases to trimming and J lost 1 base; unmatched junction nucleotides: 3. CDR3 loop: CASRDRGGTDTQYF. The CDR3 nucleotides are TGTGCCAGCAGAGACAGGGGAGGCACAGATACGCAGTATTTT.

The CDR3 sequence: CAISGGDRVQETQYF. CDR3 sequence (DNA): TGTGCCATCAGTGGAGGGGACAGGGTACAAGAGACCCAGTACTTC. The V call is TRBV10-3, the J call TRBJ2-5, with 9 bases aligning to TRBD1. CDR1 and CDR2 from the germline V gene are ENHRY and SYGVKD. The CDR3 spans 15 residues. The V segment lost 4 bases and the J segment 2 bases; nucleotides outside the gene matches: 5.

This chain links TRBV27 with TRBJ1-4; 7 positions match TRBD1. The CDR3 runs to 15 residues. CDR1 and CDR2 (germline): MNHEY, SMNVEV (reference sequence). V gave up 4 bases and J gave up 7 bases; unmatched junction bases: 9. In nucleotides, the CDR3 is TGTGCCAGCAGTTACGGACAGGAAAGAGGTGAAAAACTGTTTTTT. It encodes CASSYGQERGEKLFF. Supplemented by reference TRBV27 and TRBJ1-4, the full variable domain reads EAQVTQNPRYLITVTGKKLTVTCSQNMNHEYMSWYRQDPGLGLRQIYYSMNVEVTDKGDVPEGYKVSRKEKRNFPLILESPSPNQTSLYFCASSYGQERGEKLFFGSGTQLSVL.

In this sample, this clone turned up once. V gene TRBV10-2 combines with J gene TRBJ1-5; 8 bases align to TRBD1. Trimming removed 6 bases from V and 5 bases from J; junction bases left unmatched: 6. The germline V gene has CDR1 WSHSY and CDR2 SAAADI. The CDR3 has 14 residues. Here the CDR3 reads CASSGQGVYQPQHF. CDR3 sequence (DNA): TGCGCCAGCAGCGGACAGGGTGTTTATCAGCCCCAGCATTTT.

The CDR3 DNA follows: TGTGCCAGCAGTTACTCGATTCCGACAGGGGAGTACGAGCAGTACTTC. Protein: CASSYSIPTGEYEQYF. The chain has TRBV6-5 and TRBJ2-7; the match to TRBD1 covers 8 bases. The ends lost 0 bases at V and 4 bases at J; junction bases unmatched: 8. The CDR3 contains 16 residues. CDR1 is MNHEY and CDR2 is SVGAGI in the germline V gene.

This clone is a singleton in its sample. The rearrangement uses TRBV28 and TRBJ2-7, with 7 bases aligning to TRBD1. The CDR3 is 13 amino acids. CDR1 MDHEN and CDR2 SYDVKM come from the germline V gene. J gave up 0 bases and V 9 bases, and 5 bases lay outside the gene matches. Written as DNA, the CDR3 is TGTGCCAGTGAGACAGGGAGCTCCTACGAGCAGTACTTC. Amino acid sequence: CASETGSSYEQYF.

This clone was observed a handful of times. The chain combines TRBV3-1 (or the pseudogene TRBV3-2) with TRBJ2-7, with 9 bases aligning to TRBD2. V trimming: 0 bases; J trimming: 3 bases; junction bases outside the gene matches: 3. Germline V CDR1 and CDR2: LGHDT, YNNKEL (reference sequence). This CDR3 comprises 15 residues. This CDR3 is CASSQDDSGSYEQYF. The CDR3 nucleotides read TGTGCCAGCAGCCAAGATGATAGCGGGAGCTACGAGCAGTACTTC.

The V call is TRBV12-3 or TRBV12-4, the J call TRBJ1-4; maybe TRBD1 (6 bases). The V gene lost 5 bases and the J gene lost 6 bases, with 7 bases spanning the gap. The CDR3 covers 12 residues. CDR3 sequence: CASSRTDEKLFF. The CDR3, as DNA: TGTGCCAGCAGTCGGACAGATGAAAAACTGTTTTTT.

The gene calls are TRBV15 and TRBJ1-1; D gene unclear. The CDR3 contains 15 residues. V shed 0 bases and J shed 1 base, with 9 bases lying between them. From germline, CDR1 is LNHNV and CDR2 YYDKDF (reference sequence). This chain's CDR3 is CATSRDMRQNTEAFF. The CDR3 DNA reads as TGTGCCACCAGCAGAGATATGAGGCAGAACACTGAAGCTTTCTTT.

The rearrangement links TRBV4-1 to TRBJ1-2; D remains unclear. This CDR3 has 15 amino acids. The ends were cut back, 1 base at V and 6 bases at J, with 15 bases in the middle. Germline V gives CDR1 MGHRA, CDR2 YSYEKL. In DNA, the CDR3 is TGCGCCAGCAGCCAAGCGGGTCGACCCCAACATGGCTACACCTTC. Translating it yields CASSQAGRPQHGYTF.

The V call is TRBV6-5, the J call TRBJ2-7; maybe TRBD1 (5 bases). Germline V gene lookup returns CDR1 MNHEY and CDR2 SVGAGI. CDR3 length: 15 amino acids. Deletions cut 4 bases from V and 0 bases from J, with 13 bases between. CDR3 nucleotides: TGTGCCAGCAGTTTAGGGGTGGTGGGCTCCTACGAGCAGTACTTC. It translates to CASSLGVVGSYEQYF.

The genes are TRBV11-2 and TRBJ1-5; D unresolved. The V and J ends lost 0 bases and 5 bases respectively, with 5 bases between them. CDR1 is SGHAT, CDR2 FQNNGV, per germline. The CDR3 contains 13 residues. CDR3 residues: CASSLERDQPQHF. CDR3 nucleotides: TGTGCCAGCAGCTTAGAGAGGGATCAGCCCCAGCATTTT. Variable domain in full (rest from reference TRBV11-2 and TRBJ1-5): EAGVAQSPRYKIIEKRQSVAFWCNPISGHATLYWYQQILGQGPKLLIQFQNNGVVDDSQLPKDRFSAERLKGVDSTLKIQPAKLEDSAVYLCASSLERDQPQHFGDGTRLSIL.

CDR3: CASSLDLAYEQYF. The CDR3, as DNA: TGTGCCAGCAGTTTAGATCTAGCCTACGAGCAGTACTTC. J is TRBJ2-7 and V is TRBV12-3 or TRBV12-4; no definite D call. The V end was cut by 1 base, the J end by 2 bases, with 6 bases between. This CDR3 has 13 amino acids.

This sequence joins TRBV6-6 and TRBJ2-7; 7 positions match TRBD1. Germline-derived CDR1 and CDR2 are MNHNY and SVGAGI (reference sequence). J gave up 7 bases and V 9 bases, and 18 bases lay outside the gene matches. The length of the CDR3 is 15 residues. The CDR3 sequence is CASGTALGALSEQYF. CDR3 DNA sequence: TGTGCCAGTGGGACAGCCCTTGGGGCCCTTTCGGAGCAGTACTTC.

This clone appeared a single time. The chain uses TRBV5-1 and TRBJ1-6, with D hard to call. The germline V gene encodes CDR1 SGHRS and CDR2 YFSETQ. Trimming stripped 0 bases from V and 5 bases from J, with 12 bases between. This CDR3 contains 16 residues. Written as DNA, the CDR3 is TGCGCCAGCAGCTTGGCCGGGGTACGAGATAATTCACCCCTCCACTTT. Its protein is CASSLAGVRDNSPLHF.

The chain employs TRBV6-5 and TRBJ1-3; TRBD1 is a possible D gene (5 bases). The length of the CDR3 is 14 residues. Trimming left V 7 bases short and J 2 bases short, with 12 bases between. Germline V CDR1 and CDR2: MNHEY, SVGAGI. The CDR3 DNA follows: TGTGCCAGCACTTTACGGGGGGCTGGAAACACCATATATTTT. Its protein product is CASTLRGAGNTIYF.

This chain links TRBV3-1 (or the pseudogene TRBV3-2) with TRBJ1-4, with TRBD1 identical over 11 bases. This CDR3 has 15 amino acids. The junction had 3 bases not matched to a gene; V was cut back by 2 bases and J by 7 bases. Germline loops: CDR1 LGHDT, CDR2 YNNKEL (reference sequence). CDR3 region: CASSQTGTGGEKLFF. The CDR3 nucleotides are TGTGCCAGCAGCCAAACCGGGACAGGGGGTGAAAAACTGTTTTTT.

As DNA, the CDR3 is TGTGCCTGGAGTGTACTGTGGGCAGGGGGCCGAAACACCATATATTTT. Encoded protein: CAWSVLWAGGRNTIYF. The V call is TRBV30, the J call TRBJ1-3; 8 nucleotides match TRBD1. The CDR3 runs 16 residues. The germline CDR1 and CDR2 sequences are GTSNPN and SVGIG (reference sequence). The trim removed 0 bases at V and 5 bases at J, leaving 9 bases unmatched.

This chain links TRBV28 with TRBJ1-3; D uncertain. Germline CDR1 MDHEN, CDR2 SYDVKM. This CDR3 contains 14 residues. V was shortened by 6 bases and J by 0 bases, with 9 bases between the two germline ends. Here the CDR3 DNA reads TGTGCCAGCAGGCGCGGGAGCTCTGGAAACACCATATATTTT. Protein product: CASRRGSSGNTIYF.

The rearrangement uses TRBV20-1 and TRBJ1-1, with D possibly being TRBD1 (6 bases). Germline CDR1 is DFQATT and CDR2 is SNEGSKA (reference sequence). CDR3 length equals 11 residues. V was trimmed by 4 bases and J by 9 bases, leaving 12 bases between them. The CDR3 loop reads CSAIPGQKAFF. The CDR3 DNA reads as TGCAGTGCTATCCCAGGACAGAAAGCTTTCTTT.

This clone has just a few counts. This sequence joins TRBV5-1 and TRBJ2-7; D gene unclear. V dropped 2 bases and J dropped 6 bases, with 9 bases sitting between them. Germline loops: CDR1 SGHRS, CDR2 YFSETQ. CDR3 length: 12 amino acids. The CDR3 coding sequence is TGCGCCAGCAGCTTTACCGCTACCGAGCAGTACTTC. Translation: CASSFTATEQYF.

A word on this clone: The junction and the germline gene differ at one end; a read error may be behind it. The chain recombines TRBV5-6 with TRBJ2-5; D possibly corresponds to TRBD1 (6 bases). The germline V gene encodes CDR1 SGHDT and CDR2 YYEEEE. The CDR3 extends over 14 amino acids. Here the CDR3 DNA reads TGTGCCAGCAGATCGACAGGACGAAAAGATACCCAGTACTTC. Translation: CASRSTGRKDTQYF. The full variable domain, rest sourced from reference TRBV5-6 and TRBJ2-5, is DAGVTQSPTHLIKTRGQQVTLRCSPKSGHDTVSWYQQALGQGPQFIFQYYEEEERQRGNFPDRFSGHQFPNYSSELNVNALLLGDSALYLCASRSTGRKDTQYFGPGTRLLVL.

This clone was counted a single time. This sequence joins TRBV28 and TRBJ1-6; 9 bases fit TRBD1. CDR1 MDHEN and CDR2 SYDVKM come from the germline V gene. Unmatched junction bases numbered 14, after V lost 7 bases and J lost 10 bases. This CDR3 comprises 16 residues. The CDR3 DNA reads TGTGCCAGCACCCAAACCGTGGGACAGGGTTTGTCACCCCTCCACTTT. It specifies CASTQTVGQGLSPLHF. Based on the CDR3 plus reference TRBV28 and TRBJ1-6, the full variable domain is DVKVTQSSRYLVKRTGEKVFLECVQDMDHENMFWYRQDPGLGLRLIYFSYDVKMKEKGDIPEGYSVSREKKERFSLILESASTNQTSMYLCASTQTVGQGLSPLHFGNGTRLTVT.

This sequence joins TRBV9 and TRBJ2-7; D may be TRBD2 (6 bases). Trimming shortened V by 3 bases and J by 0 bases, and 13 bases separated the two germline ends. This CDR3 is built from 15 residues. Germline V gives CDR1 SGDLS, CDR2 YYNGEE. The CDR3 sequence is CASSGPGGNSYEQYF. The CDR3 bases are TGTGCCAGCAGCGGCCCAGGCGGGAACTCCTACGAGCAGTACTTC.

V and J are TRBV5-1 and TRBJ1-2; D is perhaps TRBD1 (6 bases). V was pared by 2 bases and J by 5 bases, with 13 bases between. The germline V gene has CDR1 SGHRS and CDR2 YFSETQ. CDR3 size: 14 residues. The CDR3 sequence is CASSLPGQTYGYTF. The CDR3 nucleotides are TGCGCCAGCAGCTTACCCGGACAGACGTATGGCTACACCTTC.

V is TRBV5-1 and J is TRBJ2-7, with TRBD2 matching 13 bases. This CDR3 contains 16 residues. V was pared by 0 bases and J by 3 bases, with 3 bases of the junction left unmatched. Germline loops: CDR1 SGHRS, CDR2 YFSETQ. CDR3 sequence reads: CASSLEGTSGDYEQYF. The CDR3 region has the DNA TGCGCCAGCAGCTTGGAAGGGACTAGCGGGGACTACGAGCAGTACTTC.

This clone was picked up one time. This rearrangement joins TRBV27 to TRBJ1-4; 10 positions match TRBD1. CDR1 is MNHEY, CDR2 SMNVEV, per germline (reference sequence). The V gene end was trimmed by 4 bases and the J gene end by 7 bases; junction bases not matched to a gene: 3. The length of the CDR3 is 14 residues. In DNA, the CDR3 is TGTGCCAGCAGTTGGACAGGGGGGGGTGAAAAACTGTTTTTT. It is translated as CASSWTGGGEKLFF.

The genes are TRBV4-1 and TRBJ2-7; TRBD2 aligns across 11 bases. The length of the CDR3 is 15 residues. J was trimmed by 3 bases and V by 4 bases; bases with no gene match: 5. Germline CDR1 MGHRA, CDR2 YSYEKL. The chain's CDR3 is CASSLTGTSGYEQYF. CDR3 nucleotides: TGCGCCAGCAGCCTAACCGGGACTAGCGGCTACGAGCAGTACTTC.

This clone was seen only once. The chain uses TRBV15 and TRBJ2-7, with 10 nucleotides matching TRBD1. With V trimmed by 1 base and J by 0 bases, 3 bases remained unmatched. The CDR3 has 16 residues. Germline V gene sequence: CDR1 LNHNV, CDR2 YYDKDF (reference sequence). The CDR3 here is CATSRVRTGGSYEQYF. DNA for the CDR3: TGTGCCACCAGCAGAGTTAGGACAGGGGGCTCCTACGAGCAGTACTTC. Together with reference TRBV15 and TRBJ2-7, the CDR3 gives the full variable domain: DAMVIQNPRYQVTQFGKPVTLSCSQTLNHNVMYWYQQKSSQAPKLLFHYYDKDFNNEADTPDNFQSRRPNTSFCFLDIRSPGLGDTAMYLCATSRVRTGGSYEQYFGPGTRLTVT.